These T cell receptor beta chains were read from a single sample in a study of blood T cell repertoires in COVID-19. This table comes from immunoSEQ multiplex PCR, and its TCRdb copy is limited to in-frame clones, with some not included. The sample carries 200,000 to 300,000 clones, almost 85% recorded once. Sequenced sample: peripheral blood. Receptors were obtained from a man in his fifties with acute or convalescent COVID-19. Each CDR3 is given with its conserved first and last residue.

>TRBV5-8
CASSPGVGGVQPQHF
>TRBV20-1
CSALLAYEQFF
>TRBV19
CASSEDKYYGYTF
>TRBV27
CASSLFAQEGYGYTF
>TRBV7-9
CASSLAPGSGANVLTF
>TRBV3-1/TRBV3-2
CASSQGATDTSGEADTQYF
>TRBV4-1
CASSAFGRGGALTYNEQFF
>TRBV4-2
CASSQDGGLNTGELFF
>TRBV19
CATRGVSDRNQPQHF
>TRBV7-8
CASSLGKQYGELFF
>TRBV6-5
CASWGLAGSNEQYF
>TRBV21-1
CASSKIRGDRAGANVLTF
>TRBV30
CAWIGWTPRYEQFF
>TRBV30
CAWTGGGSGNTIYF
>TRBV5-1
CASSLVPDTGELFF
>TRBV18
CASSPGDGSSGNTIYF
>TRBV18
CASSNDRVTGELFF
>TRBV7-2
CASSPRGSNMPQPQHF
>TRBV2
CASHRVNEQFF
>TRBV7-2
CASSSGLAVSNEQFF
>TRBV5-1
CASSLEAGAYEQYF
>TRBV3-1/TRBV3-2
CASSQGQGRSFEKLFF
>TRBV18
CASSPEGQGVSEAFF
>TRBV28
CASGGGTDYEQYF
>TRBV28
CASSLLGREQYF
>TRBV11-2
CASSLGQYNSPLHF
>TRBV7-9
CASSLGTGDYGYTF
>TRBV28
CASSLSKAGGVNYGYTF
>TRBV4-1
CASSQDEGFSLYNEQFF
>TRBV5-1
CASSFRLADTGELFF
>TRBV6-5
CASYGGHYGYTF
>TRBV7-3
CASSLLGGADTQYF
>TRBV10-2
CASQRGAYNEQFF
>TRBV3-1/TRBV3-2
CASSQDRRYGSPLHF
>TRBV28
CASNRPGLDAYEQYF
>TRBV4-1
CASSQDKDRLYGYTF
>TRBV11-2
CASSLVLAGNYEQYF
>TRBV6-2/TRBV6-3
CASSWRLTFYEQYF
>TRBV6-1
CASSEGQASYGYTF
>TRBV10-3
CAISVSDYGYTF
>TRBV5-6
CASSQSNEKLFF
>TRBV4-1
CASSQGLQTNQPQHF
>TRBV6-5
CASSPGYGYTF
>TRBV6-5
CASTMPGSGNTIYF
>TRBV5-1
CASSPQSGVSGNTIYF